The 4 T cell receptor beta chains listed next were all sequenced from one sample in a study of Graves' ophthalmopathy and Graves' hyperthyroidism (dated by TCRdb to 2016 to 2019). Sequenced on an Illumina HiSeq 2000. For repertoire sequencing, the TCR beta CDR3 regions were amplified from RNA transcripts. The first round of RT-PCR was done with HTBI primers and the Qiagen OneStep RT-PCR kit, and was followed by a second round of multiplex PCR, then size selection and purification. TCRdb trimmed the raw reads at Q25, called clones with MiXCR and kept productive beta chains. For every CDR3 protein sequence, its rows merge into one entry that carries the most common genes and DNA. This sample lists around 1,000,000 distinct CDR3 sequences; roughly 35% were detected once. The ten largest account for around 10% of the sample. The specimen sequenced was peripheral blood or thyroid tissue (not recorded which). These TCRs come from an adult man with Graves' hyperthyroidism.

This clonotype was observed a few times. This chain connects TRBV30 to TRBJ1-1; D is possibly TRBD1 (5 bases). In germline, CDR1 is GTSNPN, CDR2 SVGIG (reference sequence). This CDR3 contains 14 residues. With 4 bases removed from V and 0 bases from J, the gap between germline ends came to 12 bases. The CDR3 region has the DNA TGTGCCTGGACCAAGATGACAGTGAACACTGAAGCTTTCTTT. Encoded protein: CAWTKMTVNTEAFF.

The genes are TRBV5-4 and TRBJ2-5; TRBD2 matches 7 bases. Germline V gives CDR1 SGHNT, CDR2 YYREEE (reference sequence). V trimming: 2 bases; J trimming: 4 bases; junction bases outside the gene matches: 5. The CDR3 runs 14 residues. CDR3 DNA sequence: TGTGCCAGCAGCTTATGGGGGGGGAGAGAGACCCAGTACTTC. Protein sequence: CASSLWGGRETQYF.

Ten or more counts support this clonotype. The rearrangement links TRBV20-1 to TRBJ1-2, with D possibly matching TRBD1 (6 bases). Per the germline V gene, CDR1 is DFQATT and CDR2 is SNEGSKA (reference sequence). Trimming left V 5 bases short and J 7 bases short, with 11 bases between. The CDR3 is made up of 11 amino acids. DNA of the CDR3: TGCAGTGCTCAGGGGTTGGGTGGCTACACCTTC. Its protein is CSAQGLGGYTF.

The rearrangement uses TRBV20-1 and TRBJ1-2; D may be TRBD1 (5 bases). Trimming cost V 2 bases and J 2 bases, with 9 bases left between them. This CDR3 has 13 residues. Germline V gene sequence: CDR1 DFQATT, CDR2 SNEGSKA (reference sequence). CDR3 coding DNA: TGCAGTGCTAGACTCAAGGGGAACTATGGCTACACCTTC. Translated: CSARLKGNYGYTF.